This record concerns one TCR beta chain sequence. It has no known antigen specificity. No per-base quality is available; no much larger clone lies one base away. Interpreted using the paper, the time point label stands for: baseline before first vaccination. Vaccinee samples came from UK trials COV001 and COV002, including a single-blind randomized controlled phase 2/3 trial of AZD1222 (ChAdOx1 nCoV-19) in healthy adults. For TCRbeta chain sequencing, PBMC samples from trial participants were taken at day 0 and at day 28 after the second dose. Based on the germline V gene, the CDR1 and CDR2 sequences are SGHAT and FQNNGV. The CDR3 holds 15 amino acids from the cysteine to the phenylalanine. The read is trimmed to its CDR3 DNA, 45 bases read in frame from base 1. V lost 0 bases and J lost 4 bases; the stretch between them is 12 bases long. The data stem from a study of T cell responses to AZD1222 COVID-19 vaccine (TCRdb year 2021). Some background on the complete study: AZD1222 recipients whose second dose came at about 4 weeks and those whose second dose came at about 12 weeks were combined into one group, since spike-specific TCR depth and breadth did not differ between the two schedules. Trial participants were enrolled by age into subgroups of 18-55, 56-69 and 70-plus years, and approximately 150, 30 and 60 TCR-sequenced participants, respectively, were included in these subgroups. A total of under 250 trial participants underwent TCR sequencing, of whom around 210 had received two doses of AZD1222 and approximately 25 had received two doses of the MenACWY control vaccine.

The investigation overall reported the following: A significant rise in spike-specific TCR breadth and depth was observed after two AZD1222 doses relative to day 0 and relative to MenACWY recipients. Reportedly, almost half of the unique spike-specific TCRs recognized epitopes lying outside the regions that are mutated in the B.1.351 and B.1.1.7 variants. In the small 56-69-year group, the increase in depth fell short of significance, most likely because of low power. Only six AZD1222 recipients were SARS-CoV-2 seropositive at baseline, limiting conclusions about previously exposed vaccinees. CD4 TCRs associated with the vaccine covered the entire spike protein, and the dominant responses were in regions 160-218 and 743-854. Participants were mostly white British and included more females than males, and it was suggested by the authors that clonal diversity may have been underestimated. Because no samples from the day 14 peak response were available, repertoires could be characterized only after the peak T cell response.

The CDR3 regions of human TCRbeta chains were analyzed by immunosequencing. In the paper's pipeline: Repertoire TCRs were matched against a reference library of SARS-CoV-2-specific TCRs generated with the MIRA antigen-specificity platform. Breadth was defined as the fraction of unique TCRs that were SARS-CoV-2-associated, and depth was defined as the fraction of total T cells that were SARS-CoV-2-associated. Each spike-specific TCR was assigned to its reactive spike region and to a CD4 or CD8 class using the MIRA data. Log10-transformed breadth and depth values were compared by one-way ANOVA with Sidak's multiple comparisons tests. As stored in TCRdb, this immuneACCESS dataset retains in-frame rearrangements with V and J assigned. A fraction of the clones does not appear; measured against another copy, unresolved V genes explain less than half of the discrepancy, and the remainder lacks a known reason. V and J calls and clone size are given by that table; D and trimming were obtained from the DNA. The sample includes some 140,000 clones, with roughly 93% observed a single time. More than 0.7% of the sample is in the top ten clones.

The sequencing used peripheral blood, collected on day 0 of AZD1222 vaccination. The V and J genes are TRBV11-2 and TRBJ1-2; TRBD1 is a weak D gene call, 5 bases matching. The sequence was collected from an adult in good health. The CDR3 sequence is CASSLERGAGYGYTF. The DNA sequence follows: TGTGCCAGCAGCTTAGAGAGGGGCGCAGGCTATGGCTACACCTTC.